The entry that follows covers one T cell receptor beta chain sequence. Documented time point: newly diagnosed, previously untreated cHL patient sample. Starting with thawed PBMCs, CD4+ T cells were purified by magnetic negative selection. The record originates from a study of PD-1 blockade in classical Hodgkin lymphoma. The CDR3 extends over 12 amino acids. V was shortened by 6 bases and J by 9 bases, with 9 bases between the two germline ends. Germline V gives CDR1 MDHEN, CDR2 SYDVKM. Assay: immunoSEQ multiplex PCR; the TCRdb copy retains only in-frame clones and omits some. The sample lists 29,000 or so clones, 80% to 90% occurring once.

The gene calls are TRBV28 and TRBJ1-6; D unclear. The origin of this receptor is a human donor with classical Hodgkin lymphoma. The sample comprised CD4+ T cells from blood. The CDR3 is CASSPSRSPLHF. DNA of the CDR3: TGTGCCAGCAGCCCGTCCCGTTCACCCCTCCACTTT. Combining the CDR3 with reference TRBV28 and TRBJ1-6 gives the whole variable domain DVKVTQSSRYLVKRTGEKVFLECVQDMDHENMFWYRQDPGLGLRLIYFSYDVKMKEKGDIPEGYSVSREKKERFSLILESASTNQTSMYLCASSPSRSPLHFGNGTRLTVT.